This T cell receptor beta chain is drawn from a study of early T cells in non-severe SARS-CoV-2 infection (dated by TCRdb to about 2021). In the study overall: Because TCR sequencing was done on bulk RNA from unsorted whole blood, the alpha and beta chains could not be paired.

Including cysteine and phenylalanine, the CDR3 has 14 amino acids. Here the CDR3 DNA is all that survives: 42 bases in frame from base 1. V is pared back by 7 bases and J by 6 bases, with 19 bases lying between the germline termini. Sequences SGDLS (CDR1) and YYNGEE (CDR2) are obtained from the germline V gene. The investigation overall reported the following: VDJdb matching was skewed toward anti-spike CD8 responses and likely underestimated virus-specific expansions by missing private and CD4 specificities.

The study was a case-control design nested within a healthcare worker cohort in London, UK, with weekly nasopharyngeal swab PCR tests and blood sampling. Healthcare workers were recruited during the week of the UK lockdown, between 23 and 31 March 2020, and followed weekly for up to 16 weeks. As to this clonotype: Its antigen is currently not known. No much larger clonotype is one base removed from it; base qualities were not supplied.

Library method: 5' RACE. The reads were generated on a NextSeq 500. Unique molecular identifiers were attached to individual cDNA molecules in the TCR library protocol so that sequencing error and PCR bias could be corrected. Sequencing covered both TCR alpha and beta chains, and within each sample the abundances of alpha and beta sequences were tightly co-correlated. The source study handled its data this way. Decombinator V4 was used to annotate TCR sequences for V gene, J gene and CDR3. TCRs were defined as expanded if a significant change between any two time points was detected under a Poisson model with p below 0.0001. Abundances of TCRs were expressed as counts per million after normalisation to the total number of TCRs sequenced in each sample. MAIT TCRs were defined by TRAV1-2 paired with TRAJ12, TRAJ20 or TRAJ33, and iNKT TCRs by TRAV10 paired with TRAJ18. VDJdb, accessed 1 November 2021, was searched for CMV, EBV and SARS-CoV-2 annotated TCRs, excluding TCRs annotated for multiple antigens. The public reads were run again by TCRdb, first through fastp at Q25 and then through MiXCR, and only productive beta chains were kept. CDR3 protein sequences are deduplicated, and each keeps its most common genes and DNA. None of the V and J calls come from the authors' own analysis; TCRdb made them. This sample has 60,000 to 75,000 distinct CDR3 sequences in its table, and 3.5% to 6% of those were observed once. Around 3.4% of the sample lies in the top ten.

The rearrangement joined TRBV9 to TRBJ1-2; D gene: possibly TRBD1, on 5 matching bases. The source material was whole blood, sampled at baseline. The receptor was derived from an adult who was a healthcare worker with PCR-confirmed SARS-CoV-2 infection or an uninfected control (not recorded which). The donor label of this sample is uncertain. The DNA is as follows: TGTGCCAGCTCTCAGACCCGGGGCGCGGATGGCTACACCTTC. This yields the protein CASSQTRGADGYTF.